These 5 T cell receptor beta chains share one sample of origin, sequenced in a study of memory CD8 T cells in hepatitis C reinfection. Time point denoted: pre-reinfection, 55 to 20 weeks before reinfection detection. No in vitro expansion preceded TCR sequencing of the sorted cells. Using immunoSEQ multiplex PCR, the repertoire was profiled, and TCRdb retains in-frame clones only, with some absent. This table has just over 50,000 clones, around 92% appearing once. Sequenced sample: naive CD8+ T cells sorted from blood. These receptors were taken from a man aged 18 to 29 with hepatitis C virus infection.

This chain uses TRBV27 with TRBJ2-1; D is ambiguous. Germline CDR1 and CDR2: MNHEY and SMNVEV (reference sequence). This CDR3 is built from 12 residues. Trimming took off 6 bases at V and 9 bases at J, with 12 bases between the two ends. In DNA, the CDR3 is TGTGCCAGCAGCTTCGGCGGTTCTGAGCAGTTCTTC. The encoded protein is CASSFGGSEQFF.

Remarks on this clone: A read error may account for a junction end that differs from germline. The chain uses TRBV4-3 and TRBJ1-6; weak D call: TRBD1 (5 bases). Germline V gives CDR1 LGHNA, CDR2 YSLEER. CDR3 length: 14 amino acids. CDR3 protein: CASSPDRQNSPLHF. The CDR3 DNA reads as TGCGCCAGCAGCCCCGACAGACAAAATTCGCCCCTCCACTTT.

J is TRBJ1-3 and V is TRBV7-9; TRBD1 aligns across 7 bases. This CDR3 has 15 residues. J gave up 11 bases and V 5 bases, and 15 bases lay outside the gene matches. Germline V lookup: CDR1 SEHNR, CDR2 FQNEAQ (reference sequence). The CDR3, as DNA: TGTGCCAGCAGCCCCCCGGGGACAGACGGTAACTCCATATATTTT. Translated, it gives CASSPPGTDGNSIYF.

DNA of the CDR3: TGTGCCAGCAGTTTGGGCAACACTGAAGCTTTCTTT. Its translation is CASSLGNTEAFF. The rearrangement uses TRBV27 and TRBJ1-1; D unresolved. Germline assignment: CDR1 MNHEY and CDR2 SMNVEV (reference sequence). With 3 bases removed from V and 2 bases from J, the gap between germline ends came to 4 bases. The CDR3 covers 12 residues.

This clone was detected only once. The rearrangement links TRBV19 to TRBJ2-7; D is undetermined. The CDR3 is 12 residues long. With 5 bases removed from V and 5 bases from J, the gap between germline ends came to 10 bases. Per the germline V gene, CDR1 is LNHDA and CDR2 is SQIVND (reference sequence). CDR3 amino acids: CASSYGPNEQYF. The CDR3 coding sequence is TGTGCCAGTAGTTACGGTCCTAACGAGCAGTACTTC.